This TCR beta chain was recorded in a study of T-cell reconstitution after alpha-beta-depleted transplantation in children. The germline gives CDR1 SGHVS, CDR2 FNYEAQ. The CDR3 is made up of 14 amino acids. V was trimmed by 5 bases and J by 4 bases, leaving 15 bases between them. Points on this clonotype: Its antigen is unidentified.

Whole-study findings and limits: When one year had passed after transplant, most T-cell counts and diversity came from newly produced T cells. The origin of high day-60 TCRbeta diversity in some patients lay in surviving recipient T cells and thymic progenitors.

This sample's TCRbeta library carried unique molecular identifier barcodes. TCRdb called the PCR reads again in MiXCR, with one record for every CDR3 protein. Among some 180,000 distinct CDR3 sequences, around 7% were seen once, and the ten largest hold 5% to 6.5%. Specimen: PBMCs, collected before TCRalphabeta/CD19-depleted stem cell transplant. J is TRBJ2-7 and V is TRBV7-6, with a possible D match to TRBD2 (5 bases). The TCR comes from a boy aged 2 to 10 with acute lymphoblastic leukemia, due to receive a stem cell transplant. CDR3 loop: CASSLWAGQYEQYF. DNA of the CDR3: TGTGCCAGCAGCCTTTGGGCGGGTCAATACGAGCAGTACTTC.